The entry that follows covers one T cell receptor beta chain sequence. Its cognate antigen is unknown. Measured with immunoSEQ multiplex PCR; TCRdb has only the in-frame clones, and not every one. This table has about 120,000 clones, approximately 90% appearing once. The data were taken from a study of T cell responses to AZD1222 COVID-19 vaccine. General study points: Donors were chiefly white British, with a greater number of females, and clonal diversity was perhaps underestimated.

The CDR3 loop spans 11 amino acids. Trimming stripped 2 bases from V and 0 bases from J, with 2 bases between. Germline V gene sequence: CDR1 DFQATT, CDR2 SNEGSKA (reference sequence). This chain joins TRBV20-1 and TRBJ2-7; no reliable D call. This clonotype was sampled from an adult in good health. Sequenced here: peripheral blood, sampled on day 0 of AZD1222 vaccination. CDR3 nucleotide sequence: TGCAGTGCTAGACGCTCCTACGAGCAGTACTTC. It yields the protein CSARRSYEQYF.